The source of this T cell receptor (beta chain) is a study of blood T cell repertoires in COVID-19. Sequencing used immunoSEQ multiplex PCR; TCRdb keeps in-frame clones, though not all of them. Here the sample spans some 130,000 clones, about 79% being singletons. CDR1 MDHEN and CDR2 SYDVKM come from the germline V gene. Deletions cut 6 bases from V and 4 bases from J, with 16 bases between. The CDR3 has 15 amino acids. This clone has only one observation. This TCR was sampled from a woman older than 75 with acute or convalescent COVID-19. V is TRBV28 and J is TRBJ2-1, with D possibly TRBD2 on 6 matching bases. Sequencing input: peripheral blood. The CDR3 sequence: CASRAGGEMYNEQFF. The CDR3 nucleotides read TGTGCCAGCAGAGCGGGCGGGGAAATGTACAATGAGCAGTTCTTC.